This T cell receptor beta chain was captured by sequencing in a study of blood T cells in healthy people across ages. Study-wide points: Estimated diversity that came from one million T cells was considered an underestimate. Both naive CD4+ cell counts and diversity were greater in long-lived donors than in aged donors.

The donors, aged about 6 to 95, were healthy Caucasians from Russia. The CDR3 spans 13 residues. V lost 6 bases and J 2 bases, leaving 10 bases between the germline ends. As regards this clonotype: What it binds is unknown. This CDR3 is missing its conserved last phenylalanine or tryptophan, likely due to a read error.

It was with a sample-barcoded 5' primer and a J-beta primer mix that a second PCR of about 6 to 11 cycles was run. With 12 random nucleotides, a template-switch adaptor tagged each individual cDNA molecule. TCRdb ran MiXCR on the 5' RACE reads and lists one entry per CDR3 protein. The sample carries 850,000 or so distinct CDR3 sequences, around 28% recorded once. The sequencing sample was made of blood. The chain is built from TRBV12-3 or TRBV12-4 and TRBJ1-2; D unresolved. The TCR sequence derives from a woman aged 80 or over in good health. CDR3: CASSLTLNYGYTV. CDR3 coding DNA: TGTGCCAGCAGCCTGACTCTGAACTATGGCTACACCGTC.